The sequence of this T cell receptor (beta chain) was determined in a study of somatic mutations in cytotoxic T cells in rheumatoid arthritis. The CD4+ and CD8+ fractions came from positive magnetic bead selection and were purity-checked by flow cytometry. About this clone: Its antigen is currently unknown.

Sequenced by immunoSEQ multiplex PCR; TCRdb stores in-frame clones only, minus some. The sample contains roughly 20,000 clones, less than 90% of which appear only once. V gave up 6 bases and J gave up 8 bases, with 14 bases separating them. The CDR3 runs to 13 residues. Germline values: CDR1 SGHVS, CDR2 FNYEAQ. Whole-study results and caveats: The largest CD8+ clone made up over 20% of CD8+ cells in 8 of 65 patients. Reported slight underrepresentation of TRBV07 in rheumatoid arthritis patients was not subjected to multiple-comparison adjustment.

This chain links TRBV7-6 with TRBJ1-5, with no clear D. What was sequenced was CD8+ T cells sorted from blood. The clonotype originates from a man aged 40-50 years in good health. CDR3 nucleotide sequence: TGTGCCAGCAGTTATGGTCTGGGAGAGCCCCAGCATTTT. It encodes CASSYGLGEPQHF.